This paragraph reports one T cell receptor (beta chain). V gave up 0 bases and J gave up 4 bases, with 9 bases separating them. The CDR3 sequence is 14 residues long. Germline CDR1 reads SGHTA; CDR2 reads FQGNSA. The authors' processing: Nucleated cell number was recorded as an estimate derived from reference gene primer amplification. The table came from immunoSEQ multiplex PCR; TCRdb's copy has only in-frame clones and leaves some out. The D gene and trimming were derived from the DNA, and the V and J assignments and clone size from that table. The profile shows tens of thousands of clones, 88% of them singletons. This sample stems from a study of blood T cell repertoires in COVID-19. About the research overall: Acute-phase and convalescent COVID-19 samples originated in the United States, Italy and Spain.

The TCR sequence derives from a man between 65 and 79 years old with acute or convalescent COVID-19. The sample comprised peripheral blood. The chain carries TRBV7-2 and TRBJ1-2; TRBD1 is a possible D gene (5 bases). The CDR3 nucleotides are TGTGCCAGCAGCTTAGCGACAGAGTCCTATGGCTACACCTTC. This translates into CASSLATESYGYTF. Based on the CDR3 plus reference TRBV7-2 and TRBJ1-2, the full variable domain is GAGVSQSPSNKVTEKGKDVELRCDPISGHTALYWYRQSLGQGLEFLIYFQGNSAPDKSGLPSDRFSAERTGGSVSTLTIQRTQQEDSAVYLCASSLATESYGYTFGSGTRLTVV.